Here is one T cell receptor beta chain with its context. What it binds is unknown. The data were obtained in a study of cytomegalovirus exposure and HLA in healthy donors. Data came from immunoSEQ multiplex PCR; TCRdb stores just in-frame clones and leaves some out. The data show roughly 150,000 clones, with more than 75% seen just once and approximately 3.1% held by the top ten. Overall study results and limits: The authors listed 150 to 200 TCR beta chains as cytomegalovirus-associated. Specific recognition of CMV antigens was confirmed in vitro for three chains (all CMV-associated).

In germline, CDR1 is SNHLY, CDR2 FYNNEI. With 3 bases clipped from V and 4 bases from J, the junction kept 2 bases outside the gene matches. CDR3 size: 15 residues. Sequencing used PBMCs. This clonotype was sampled from a man younger than 35 in good health and CMV-seronegative. The chain is built from TRBV2 and TRBJ1-5, with TRBD1 matching over 11 bases. The CDR3 is CASSEGQGGNQPQHF. Written as DNA, the CDR3 is TGTGCCAGCAGTGAGGGACAGGGGGGGAATCAGCCCCAGCATTTT.